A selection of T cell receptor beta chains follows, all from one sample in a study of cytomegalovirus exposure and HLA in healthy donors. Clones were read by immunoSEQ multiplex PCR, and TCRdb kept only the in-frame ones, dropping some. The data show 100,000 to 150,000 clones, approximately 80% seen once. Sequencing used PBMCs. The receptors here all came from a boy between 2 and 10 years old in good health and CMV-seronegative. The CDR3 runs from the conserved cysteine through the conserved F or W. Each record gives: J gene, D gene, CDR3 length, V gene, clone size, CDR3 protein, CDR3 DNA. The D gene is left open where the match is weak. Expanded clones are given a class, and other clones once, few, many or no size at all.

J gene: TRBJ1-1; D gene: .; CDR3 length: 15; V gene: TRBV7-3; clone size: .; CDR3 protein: CASSLGPAGNTEAFF; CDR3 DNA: TGTGCCAGCAGCTTAGGCCCCGCAGGCAACACTGAAGCTTTCTTT
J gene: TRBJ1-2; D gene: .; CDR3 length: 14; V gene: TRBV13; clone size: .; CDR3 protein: CASSLGGGSGGYTF; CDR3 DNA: TGTGCCAGCAGCCTGGGGGGGGGCTCGGGGGGCTACACCTTC
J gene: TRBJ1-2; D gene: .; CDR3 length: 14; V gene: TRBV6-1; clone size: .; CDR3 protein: CASSLGGGNYGYTF; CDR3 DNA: TGTGCCAGCAGCCTCGGGGGGGGTAACTATGGCTACACCTTC
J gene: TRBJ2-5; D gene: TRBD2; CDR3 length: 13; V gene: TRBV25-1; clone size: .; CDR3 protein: CASSRGGKETQYF; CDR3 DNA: TGTGCCAGCTCCCGGGGGGGGAAAGAGACCCAGTACTTC
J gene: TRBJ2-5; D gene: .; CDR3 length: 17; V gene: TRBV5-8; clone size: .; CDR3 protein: CASSLVVASDLSETQYF; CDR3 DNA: TGTGCCAGCAGCTTGGTTGTGGCCAGCGACTTATCGGAGACCCAGTACTTC
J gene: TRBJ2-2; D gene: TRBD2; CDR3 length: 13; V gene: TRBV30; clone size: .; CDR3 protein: CAWTSGAVGELFF; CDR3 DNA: TGTGCCTGGACTAGCGGGGCTGTCGGGGAGCTGTTTTTT
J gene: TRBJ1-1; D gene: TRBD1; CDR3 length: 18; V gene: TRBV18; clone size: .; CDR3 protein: CASSPQRGQVNMNTEAFF; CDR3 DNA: TGTGCCAGCTCACCACAGCGGGGACAGGTGAACATGAACACTGAAGCTTTCTTT
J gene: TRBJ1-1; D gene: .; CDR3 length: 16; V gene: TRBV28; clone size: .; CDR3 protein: CASSFPLPGDKVEAFF; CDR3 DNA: TGTGCCAGCAGTTTCCCCCTCCCGGGGGATAAGGTTGAAGCTTTCTTT
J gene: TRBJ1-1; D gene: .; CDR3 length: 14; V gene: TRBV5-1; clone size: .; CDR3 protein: CASSTTELGTEAFF; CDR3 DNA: TGCGCCAGCAGCACTACCGAGCTGGGCACTGAAGCTTTCTTT
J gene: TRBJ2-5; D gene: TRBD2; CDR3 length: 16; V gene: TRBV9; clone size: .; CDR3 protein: CASNKDSGLFQETQYF; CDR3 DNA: TGTGCCAGCAATAAGGATAGCGGGCTTTTCCAAGAGACCCAGTACTTC
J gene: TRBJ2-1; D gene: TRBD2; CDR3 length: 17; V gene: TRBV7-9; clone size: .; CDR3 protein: CASTTPGLAGGRHEQFF; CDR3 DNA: TGTGCCAGCACCACCCCCGGACTAGCGGGAGGGCGGCATGAGCAGTTCTTC
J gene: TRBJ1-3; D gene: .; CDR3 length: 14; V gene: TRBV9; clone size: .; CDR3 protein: CASSVQGAGNTIYF; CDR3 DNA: TGTGCCAGCAGCGTCCAAGGGGCCGGAAACACCATATATTTT
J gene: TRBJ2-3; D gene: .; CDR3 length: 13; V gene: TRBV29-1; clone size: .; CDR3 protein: CSAYTVSTDTQYF; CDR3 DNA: TGCAGCGCCTATACCGTTAGCACAGATACGCAGTATTTT
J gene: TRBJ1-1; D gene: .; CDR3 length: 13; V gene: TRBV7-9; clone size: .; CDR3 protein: CASSLEEGPEAFF; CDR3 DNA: TGTGCCAGCAGCTTGGAGGAGGGGCCCGAAGCTTTCTTT
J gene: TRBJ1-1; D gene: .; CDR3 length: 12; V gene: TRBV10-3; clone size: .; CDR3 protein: CAIGDKNTEAFF; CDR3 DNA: TGTGCCATAGGGGATAAGAACACTGAAGCTTTCTTT
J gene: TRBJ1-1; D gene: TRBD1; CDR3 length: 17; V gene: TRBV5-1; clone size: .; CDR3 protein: CASSLRGQGALNTEAFF; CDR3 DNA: TGCGCCAGCAGCTTGAGGGGACAGGGGGCTTTGAACACTGAAGCTTTCTTT
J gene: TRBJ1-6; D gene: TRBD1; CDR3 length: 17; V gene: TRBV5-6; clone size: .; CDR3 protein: CASSLAGLDRAHSPLHF; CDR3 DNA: TGTGCCAGCAGCTTGGCGGGGCTAGACAGGGCACATTCACCCCTCCACTTT
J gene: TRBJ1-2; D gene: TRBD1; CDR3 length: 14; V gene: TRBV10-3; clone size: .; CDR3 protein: CAIYSLGQGDGYTF; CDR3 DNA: TGTGCCATCTATTCCCTCGGACAGGGCGATGGCTACACCTTC
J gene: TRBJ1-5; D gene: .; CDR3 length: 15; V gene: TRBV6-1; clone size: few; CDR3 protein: CASSEGAGSYQPQHF; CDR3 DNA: TGTGCCAGCAGTGAAGGGGCGGGCTCCTATCAGCCCCAGCATTTT
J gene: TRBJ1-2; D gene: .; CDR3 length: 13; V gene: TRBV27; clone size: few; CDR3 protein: CASSLQGDYGYTF; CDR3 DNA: TGTGCCAGCAGTTTACAGGGCGACTATGGCTACACCTTC
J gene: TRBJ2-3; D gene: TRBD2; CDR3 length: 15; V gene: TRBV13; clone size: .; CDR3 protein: CASSSGGLGRDTQYF; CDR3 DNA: TGTGCCAGCAGCTCGGGGGGGCTTGGGAGAGATACGCAGTATTTT
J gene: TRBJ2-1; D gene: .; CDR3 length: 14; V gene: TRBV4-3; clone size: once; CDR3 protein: CASSQETGSLEQFF; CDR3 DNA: TGCGCCAGCAGCCAAGAAACGGGGAGTTTGGAGCAGTTCTTC
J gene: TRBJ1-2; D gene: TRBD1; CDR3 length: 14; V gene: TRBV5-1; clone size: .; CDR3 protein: CASSGQTGLEGYTF; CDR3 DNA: TGCGCCAGCAGCGGCCAGACAGGGTTAGAAGGCTACACCTTC
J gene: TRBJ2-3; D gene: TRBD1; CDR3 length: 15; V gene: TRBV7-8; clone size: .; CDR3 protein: CASSPTGKEKDTQYF; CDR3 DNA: TGTGCCAGCAGCCCGACAGGGAAAGAAAAAGATACGCAGTATTTT
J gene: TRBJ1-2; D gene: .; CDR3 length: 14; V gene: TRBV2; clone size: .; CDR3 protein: CASRTAGLDYGYTF; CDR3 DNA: TGTGCCAGCAGGACCGCAGGGCTAGACTATGGCTACACCTTC
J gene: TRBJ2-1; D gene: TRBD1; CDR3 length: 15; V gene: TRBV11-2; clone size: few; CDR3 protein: CASSLGGTGYNEQFF; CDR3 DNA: TGTGCCAGCAGCTTAGGGGGGACAGGATACAATGAGCAGTTCTTC
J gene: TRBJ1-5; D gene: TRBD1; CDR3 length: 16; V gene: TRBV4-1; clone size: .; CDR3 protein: CASSQVSQGARQPQHF; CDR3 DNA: TGCGCCAGCAGCCAAGTAAGCCAGGGGGCCCGACAGCCCCAGCATTTT
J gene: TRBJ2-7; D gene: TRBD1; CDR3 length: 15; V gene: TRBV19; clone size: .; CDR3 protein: CASSIQDRGAYEQYF; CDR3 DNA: TGTGCCAGTAGTATCCAGGACAGGGGAGCCTACGAGCAGTACTTC
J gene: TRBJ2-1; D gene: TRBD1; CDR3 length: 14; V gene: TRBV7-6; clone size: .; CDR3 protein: CASTPGQAYNEQFF; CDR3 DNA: TGTGCCAGCACTCCGGGACAGGCATACAATGAGCAGTTCTTC
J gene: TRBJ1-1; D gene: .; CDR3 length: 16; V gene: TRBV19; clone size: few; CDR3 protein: CASSMGGAGVRSEAFF; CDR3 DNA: TGTGCCAGCAGCATGGGGGGGGCGGGGGTTCGGTCTGAAGCTTTCTTT
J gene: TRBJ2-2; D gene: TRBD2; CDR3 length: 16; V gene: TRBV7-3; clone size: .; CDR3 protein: CASSLGGTLNTGELFF; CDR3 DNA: TGTGCCAGCAGCCTGGGAGGGACTCTGAACACCGGGGAGCTGTTTTTT
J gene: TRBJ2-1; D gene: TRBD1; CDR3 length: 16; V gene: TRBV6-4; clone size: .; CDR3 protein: CASSDSVGTGGNEQFF; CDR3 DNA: TGTGCCAGCAGTGACTCGGTGGGGACAGGGGGCAATGAGCAGTTCTTC
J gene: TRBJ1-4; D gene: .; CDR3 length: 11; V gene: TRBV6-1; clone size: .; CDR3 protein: CASSVSEKLFF; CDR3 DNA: TGTGCCAGCAGTGTGAGCGAAAAACTGTTTTTT
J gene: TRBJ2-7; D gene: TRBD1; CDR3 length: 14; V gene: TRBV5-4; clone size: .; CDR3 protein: CASSPGQGAYEQYF; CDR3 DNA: TGTGCCAGCAGCCCGGGACAGGGGGCTTACGAGCAGTACTTC
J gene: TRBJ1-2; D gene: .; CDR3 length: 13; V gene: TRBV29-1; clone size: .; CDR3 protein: CSGGPHGKDGYTF; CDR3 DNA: TGCAGCGGAGGCCCCCACGGAAAAGATGGCTACACCTTC
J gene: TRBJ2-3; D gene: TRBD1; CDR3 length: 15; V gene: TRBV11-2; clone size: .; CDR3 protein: CASSLDPGGVNTQYF; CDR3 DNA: TGTGCCAGCAGCTTAGATCCAGGGGGCGTGAATACGCAGTATTTT
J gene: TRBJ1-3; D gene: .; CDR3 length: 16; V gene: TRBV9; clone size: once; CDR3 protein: CASSVEEGLRGNTIYF; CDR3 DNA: TGTGCCAGCAGCGTAGAGGAGGGCTTAAGGGGAAACACCATATATTTT
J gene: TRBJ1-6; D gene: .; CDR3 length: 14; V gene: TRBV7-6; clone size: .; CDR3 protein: CASSLDYHNSPLHF; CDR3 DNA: TGTGCCAGCAGCTTAGATTATCATAATTCACCCCTCCACTTT
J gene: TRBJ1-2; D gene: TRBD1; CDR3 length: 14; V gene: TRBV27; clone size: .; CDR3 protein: CASSSGQDNYGYTF; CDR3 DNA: TGTGCCAGCAGTTCTGGACAGGATAACTATGGCTACACCTTC
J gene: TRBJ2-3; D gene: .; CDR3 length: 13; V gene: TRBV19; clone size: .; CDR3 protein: CASRSRGTDTQYF; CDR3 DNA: TGTGCCAGTAGGTCCCGAGGCACAGATACGCAGTATTTT
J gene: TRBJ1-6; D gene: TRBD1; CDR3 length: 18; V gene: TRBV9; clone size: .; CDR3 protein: CASSVEGQGARGLSPLHF; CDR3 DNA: TGTGCCAGCAGCGTAGAGGGACAGGGGGCGAGAGGGCTTTCACCCCTCCACTTT
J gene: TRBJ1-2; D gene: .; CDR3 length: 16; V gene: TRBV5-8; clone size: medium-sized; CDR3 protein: CASSWAGIDHNYGYTF; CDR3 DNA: TGTGCCAGCAGCTGGGCAGGGATCGACCACAACTATGGCTACACCTTC
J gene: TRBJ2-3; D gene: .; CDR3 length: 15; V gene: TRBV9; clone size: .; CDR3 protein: CASSVVGLATDTQYF; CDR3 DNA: TGTGCCAGCAGCGTAGTTGGTCTAGCTACAGATACGCAGTATTTT
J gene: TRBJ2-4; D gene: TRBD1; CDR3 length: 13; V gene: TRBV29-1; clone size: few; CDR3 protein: CSVEPQGKNIQYF; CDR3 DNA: TGCAGCGTTGAACCACAGGGGAAAAACATTCAGTACTTC
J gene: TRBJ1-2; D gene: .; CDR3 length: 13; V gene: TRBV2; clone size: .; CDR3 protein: CASSERGARGYTF; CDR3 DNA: TGTGCCAGCAGTGAGCGGGGGGCGCGAGGCTACACCTTC
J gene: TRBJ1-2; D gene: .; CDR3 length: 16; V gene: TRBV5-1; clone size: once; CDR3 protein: CASSLEAQGAGYGYTF; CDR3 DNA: TGCGCCAGCAGCTTAGAGGCGCAGGGAGCGGGCTATGGCTACACCTTC
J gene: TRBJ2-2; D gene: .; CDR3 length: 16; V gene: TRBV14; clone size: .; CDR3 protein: CASSQYRTPNTGELFF; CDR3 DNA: TGTGCCAGCAGCCAATATAGGACACCGAACACCGGGGAGCTGTTTTTT